These 19 T cell receptor beta chains came from one sample sequenced in a study of Tregs in tolerant kidney transplant recipients. Sequencing was performed with immunoSEQ multiplex PCR; in TCRdb, only in-frame clones are kept and a portion is missing. The sample contains about 55,000 clones, over 80% of which appear only once. Related graft donors supplied nonmyeloablative bone marrow transplants, and mixed chimerism was transient. Material: CD8+ T cells from blood (PBMCs), obtained 24 months after the transplant. The receptors were sampled from a human patient who received a combined kidney and bone marrow transplant. Certain T cells may be donor cells from the graft.

This clone has a single count. V and J are TRBV9 and TRBJ1-3, with a tentative D call TRBD1 (5 bases). From germline, CDR1 is SGDLS and CDR2 YYNGEE. Trimming stripped 2 bases from V and 0 bases from J, with 15 bases between. The CDR3 extends over 17 amino acids. The CDR3 sequence: CASSVQGWASSGNTIYF. The CDR3 DNA follows: TGTGCCAGCAGCGTTCAGGGATGGGCTAGCTCTGGAAACACCATATATTTT.

This chain connects TRBV2 to TRBJ2-6; D is unclear. Germline-derived CDR1 and CDR2 are SNHLY and FYNNEI. The V end was cut by 7 bases, the J end by 1 base, with 5 bases between. CDR3 length equals 13 residues. In DNA form, the CDR3 reads TGTGCCAGCATCGGGTCTGGGGCCAACGTCCTGACTTTC. This codes for CASIGSGANVLTF.

Written as DNA, the CDR3 is TGTGCCTCGGACAGAAGCTCTGGAAACACCATATATTTT. This translates into CASDRSSGNTIYF. The chain uses TRBV30 and TRBJ1-3; a possible D gene is TRBD1 (6 bases). The germline V and J ends were trimmed by 7 bases and 0 bases, with 10 bases remaining between them. Per the germline V gene, CDR1 is GTSNPN and CDR2 is SVGIG (reference sequence). The CDR3 spans 13 residues.

V usage is TRBV11-2 and J usage is TRBJ2-2; D perhaps matches TRBD2 (5 bases). V lost 8 bases and J lost 7, with 8 bases in between. This CDR3 contains 11 residues. Per germline, CDR1 SGHAT and CDR2 FQNNGV. The chain's CDR3 is CASPEGGELFF. CDR3 DNA sequence: TGTGCCAGCCCTGAGGGCGGGGAGCTGTTTTTT.

The chain uses TRBV4-3 and TRBJ2-5; 9 bases are a match to TRBD1. V lost 5 bases and J lost 3; bases outside the gene matches: 1. The V gene's germline CDR1 is LGHNA and CDR2 YSLEER. This CDR3 region has 13 residues. CDR3 residues: CASSRTGEETQYF. CDR3 sequence (DNA): TGCGCCAGCAGCAGGACAGGGGAAGAGACCCAGTACTTC.

This clone is a singleton in its sample. The chain carries TRBV10-3 and TRBJ2-7; tentative D call: TRBD1 (6 bases). CDR3 length: 14 amino acids. Germline V lookup: CDR1 ENHRY, CDR2 SYGVKD. V was cut by 9 bases and J by 3 bases, with 18 bases left in between. The CDR3 bases are TGTGCCATTGCCACAGGGATATTAATCTACGAGCAGTACTTC. Its protein product is CAIATGILIYEQYF.

This sequence joins TRBV6-1 and TRBJ2-6; D unresolved. The CDR3 runs 12 residues. The V gene's germline CDR1 is MNHNS and CDR2 SASEGT. V lost 8 bases and J 4 bases, leaving 6 bases between the germline ends. The CDR3 DNA reads as TGTGCCAGCGATGGCGGGGCCAACGTCCTGACTTTC. It specifies CASDGGANVLTF.

This clone was seen once. The rearrangement links TRBV28 to TRBJ2-7; TRBD1 agrees at 8 bases. Germline-derived CDR1 and CDR2 are MDHEN and SYDVKM. The CDR3 has 15 residues. The J segment lost 1 base and the V segment lost 2 bases, leaving 4 bases of the junction unmatched. CDR3 in DNA: TGTGCCAGCAGTTTACCCCGGGACAGGTCCTACGAGCAGTACTTC. Its protein product is CASSLPRDRSYEQYF.

The genes are TRBV19 and TRBJ2-1; maybe TRBD1 (5 bases). Germline V gene lookup returns CDR1 LNHDA and CDR2 SQIVND (reference sequence). The CDR3 spans 13 residues. V dropped 5 bases and J dropped 4 bases, with 9 bases sitting between them. The CDR3: CASSRWTYNEQFF. The CDR3 coding sequence is TGTGCCAGTAGTCGCTGGACATACAATGAGCAGTTCTTC.

The chain couples TRBV18 to TRBJ2-1, with TRBD2 as a possible D gene (6 bases). CDR1 KGHSH and CDR2 LQKENI come from the germline V gene. Trimming removed 3 bases from V and 5 bases from J, with 14 bases in between. This CDR3 comprises 15 residues. CDR3 in DNA: TGTGCCAGCTCACCCACGGGGGTGGGAAACAATGAGCAGTTCTTC. It codes for CASSPTGVGNNEQFF. Full variable domain (remainder filled in from reference TRBV18 and TRBJ2-1): NAGVMQNPRHLVRRRGQEARLRCSPMKGHSHVYWYRQLPEEGLKFMVYLQKENIIDESGMPKERFSAEFPKEGPSILRIQQVVRGDSAAYFCASSPTGVGNNEQFFGPGTRLTVL.

The rearrangement links TRBV4-1 to TRBJ1-2; D call uncertain. The V end was cut by 1 base, the J end by 2 bases, with 8 bases between. Germline CDR1 is MGHRA and CDR2 is YSYEKL. The CDR3 consists of 14 residues. As DNA, the CDR3 is TGCGCCAGCAGCCAAGTCCCGGGGAACTATGGCTACACCTTC. It specifies CASSQVPGNYGYTF.

The chain recombines TRBV13 with TRBJ2-1; D tentatively fits TRBD1 or TRBD2 (9 bases each). Germline CDR1 is PRHDT and CDR2 is FYEKMQ (reference sequence). The V end was cut by 7 bases, the J end by 0 bases, with 34 bases between. This CDR3 comprises 22 residues. Here the CDR3 DNA reads TGTGCCAGCAACCCCGGGACAGGGACGTCGGCTAGCGGGATAACCTCCTACAATGAGCAGTTCTTC. This codes for CASNPGTGTSASGITSYNEQFF. Complete variable domain (other parts from reference TRBV13 and TRBJ2-1): AAGVIQSPRHLIKEKRETATLKCYPIPRHDTVYWYQQGPGQDPQFLISFYEKMQSDKGSIPDRFSAQQFSDYHSELNMSSLELGDSALYFCASNPGTGTSASGITSYNEQFFGPGTRLTVL.

Points on this clone: An end of the junction differs from the germline gene, which may be a read error. This specimen includes other DNA sequences encoding the same CDR3. The gene calls are TRBV7-2 and TRBJ1-6; possibly TRBD1 for D (6 bases). This CDR3 has 18 residues. CDR1 is SGHTA, CDR2 FQGNSA, per germline. CDR3 loop: CASGKGHLISSYNSPLHF. The DNA for the CDR3 is TGTGCCAGCGGAAAGGGACACCTTATCAGCTCCTATAATTCCCCCCTCCACTTT.

The V and J genes are TRBV19 and TRBJ2-5; no clear D. Germline CDR1 and CDR2: LNHDA and SQIVND (reference sequence). V lost 1 base and J 1 base, leaving 10 bases between the germline ends. The CDR3 runs to 15 residues. The CDR3 spells CASSIAGGSQETQYF. The CDR3 nucleotides read TGTGCCAGTAGTATAGCGGGTGGCAGCCAAGAGACCCAGTACTTC.

The gene calls are TRBV11-3 and TRBJ2-7, with D possibly matching TRBD2 (5 bases). CDR1 SGHNT and CDR2 YENEEA come from the germline V gene. The CDR3 is 13 amino acids. The germline V and J ends were trimmed by 3 bases and 4 bases, with 10 bases remaining between them. In nucleotides, the CDR3 is TGTGCCAGCAGCTTCGGGGTAGGATACGAGCAGTACTTC. Translated, it gives CASSFGVGYEQYF.

The V and J genes are TRBV19 and TRBJ2-2, with 11 bases aligning to TRBD1. V lost 6 bases and J lost 7; bases outside the gene matches: 7. This CDR3 has 15 residues. Germline CDR1 is LNHDA and CDR2 is SQIVND (reference sequence). CDR3 coding DNA: TGTGCCAGTAGCGCCGGGACAGGGGGAAGCGGGGAGCTGTTTTTT. This encodes CASSAGTGGSGELFF.

The V call is TRBV11-3, the J call TRBJ2-7; the D gene is possibly TRBD2 (6 bases). Trimming shortened V by 3 bases and J by 3 bases, and 15 bases separated the two germline ends. The CDR3 is made up of 15 amino acids. Germline V CDR1 and CDR2: SGHNT, YENEEA. The DNA for the CDR3 is TGTGCCAGCAGCTTGGACCCGGGACTGGTCTACGAGCAGTACTTC. Protein product: CASSLDPGLVYEQYF.

The V call is TRBV5-1, the J call TRBJ1-5; TRBD1 aligns across 8 bases. The CDR3 runs to 13 residues. V shed 0 bases and J 7 bases; nucleotides not matched to a gene: 0. CDR1 is SGHRS and CDR2 is YFSETQ in the germline V gene. The CDR3 spells CASSLGQGQPQHF. The DNA of the CDR3 is TGCGCCAGCAGCTTGGGACAGGGGCAGCCCCAGCATTTT.

The chain recombines TRBV9 with TRBJ2-3, with 7 bases identical to TRBD2. The CDR3 consists of 17 residues. V was pared by 0 bases and J by 5 bases, with 12 bases of the junction left unmatched. Germline V gene sequence: CDR1 SGDLS, CDR2 YYNGEE. CDR3 nucleotide sequence: TGTGCCAGCAGCGTAGGGGGTCTAGCGGCCTGGCGAGATACGCAGTATTTT. Protein product: CASSVGGLAAWRDTQYF. The entire variable domain, with the rest obtained from reference TRBV9 and TRBJ2-3, is as follows: DSGVTQTPKHLITATGQRVTLRCSPRSGDLSVYWYQQSLDQGLQFLIQYYNGEERAKGNILERFSAQQFPDLHSELNLSSLELGDSALYFCASSVGGLAAWRDTQYFGPGTRLTVL.